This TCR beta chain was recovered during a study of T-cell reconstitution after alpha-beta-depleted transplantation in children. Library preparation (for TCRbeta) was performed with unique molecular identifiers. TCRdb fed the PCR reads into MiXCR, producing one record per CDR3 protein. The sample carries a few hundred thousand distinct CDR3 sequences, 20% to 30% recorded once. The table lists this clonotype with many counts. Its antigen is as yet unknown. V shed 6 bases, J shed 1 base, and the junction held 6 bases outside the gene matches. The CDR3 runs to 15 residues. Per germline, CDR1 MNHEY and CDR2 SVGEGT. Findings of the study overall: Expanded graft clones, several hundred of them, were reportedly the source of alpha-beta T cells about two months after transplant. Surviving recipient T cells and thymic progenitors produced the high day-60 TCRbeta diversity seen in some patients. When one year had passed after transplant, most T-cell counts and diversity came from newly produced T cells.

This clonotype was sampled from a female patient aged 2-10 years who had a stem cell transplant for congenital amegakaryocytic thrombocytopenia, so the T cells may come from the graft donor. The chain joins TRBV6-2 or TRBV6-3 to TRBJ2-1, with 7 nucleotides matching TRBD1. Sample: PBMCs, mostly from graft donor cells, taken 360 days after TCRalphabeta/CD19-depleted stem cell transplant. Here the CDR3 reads CASRKTGRSYNEQFF. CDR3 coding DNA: TGTGCCAGCAGGAAGACAGGGAGATCCTACAATGAGCAGTTCTTC.